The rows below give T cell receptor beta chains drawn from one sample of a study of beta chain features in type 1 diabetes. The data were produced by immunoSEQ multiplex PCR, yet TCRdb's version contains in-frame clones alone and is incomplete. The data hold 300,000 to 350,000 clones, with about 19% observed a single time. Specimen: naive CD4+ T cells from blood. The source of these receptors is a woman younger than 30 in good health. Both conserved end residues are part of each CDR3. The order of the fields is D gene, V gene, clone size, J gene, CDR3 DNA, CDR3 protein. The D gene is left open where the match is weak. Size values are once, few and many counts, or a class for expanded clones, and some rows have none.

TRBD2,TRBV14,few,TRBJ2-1,TGTGCCAGCAGCGGACTAGCGGGATTGGTCGATGAGCAGTTCTTC,CASSGLAGLVDEQFF
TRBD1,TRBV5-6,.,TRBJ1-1,TGTGCCAGCAGCCGTGGACAGGGTGACACTGAAGCTTTCTTT,CASSRGQGDTEAFF
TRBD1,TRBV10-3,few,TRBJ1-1,TGTGCCATCAGCACACAGGGGTTAAAGACTGAAGCTTTCTTT,CAISTQGLKTEAFF
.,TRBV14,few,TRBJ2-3,TGTGCCAGCAGCCAAGGACAGACAGATACGCAGTATTTT,CASSQGQTDTQYF
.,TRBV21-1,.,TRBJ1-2,TGTGCCAGCATCTCCCTGGACAGGGCTTGTGGCTACACCTTC,CASISLDRACGYTF
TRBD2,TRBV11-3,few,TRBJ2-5,TGTGCCAGCACCGGACTAGCGGGGCTGCAAGAGACCCAGTACTTC,CASTGLAGLQETQYF
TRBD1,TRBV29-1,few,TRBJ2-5,TGCAGCGGCGGACAGGAGCAAGAGACCCAGTACTTC,CSGGQEQETQYF
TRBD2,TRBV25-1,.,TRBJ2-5,TGTGCCAGCAGTGAATGGCTAGCGGGGGGGTACGAGACCCAGTACTTC,CASSEWLAGGYETQYF
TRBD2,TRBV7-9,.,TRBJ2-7,TGTGCCAGCAGTCCCCGCGGGGGGCGCTTGAACGAGCAGTACTTC,CASSPRGGRLNEQYF
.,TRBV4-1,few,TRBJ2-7,TGCGCCAGCAGCCAAGAAGGGAGGTTCTCCTACGAGCAGTACTTC,CASSQEGRFSYEQYF
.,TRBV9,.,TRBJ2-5,TGTGCCAGCAGCGTAGAGGGCGGGATGGAGACCCAGTACTTC,CASSVEGGMETQYF
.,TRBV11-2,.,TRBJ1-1,TGTGCCAGCAGCCTTAGCGGTGAAGCTTTCTTT,CASSLSGEAFF
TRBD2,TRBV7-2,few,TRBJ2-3,TGTGCCAGCAGCCCCGGACTAGCGGGGAGCACAGATACGCAGTATTTT,CASSPGLAGSTDTQYF
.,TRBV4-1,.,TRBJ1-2,TGCGCCAGCAGCCAAGAAGGAGGGGCCAACTATGGCTACACCTTC,CASSQEGGANYGYTF
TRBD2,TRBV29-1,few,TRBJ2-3,TGCAGCGTTGAGGTGGGACTAGCGTACGATACGCAGTATTTT,CSVEVGLAYDTQYF
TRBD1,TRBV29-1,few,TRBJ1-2,TGCAGCGTCCCTACGGTCGGACAGGGTTTTAGTGGCTACACCTTC,CSVPTVGQGFSGYTF
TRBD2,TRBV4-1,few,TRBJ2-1,TGCGCCAGCAGCCAAGTCCCTAGCGGGAGGGGAGAGCAGTTCTTC,CASSQVPSGRGEQFF
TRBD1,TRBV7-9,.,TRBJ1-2,TGTGCCAGCAATGCAGGGGGATTCGGCTACACCTTC,CASNAGGFGYTF
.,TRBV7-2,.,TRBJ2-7,TGTGCCAGCAGCTCGATGATACCGGGCGAGCAGTACTTC,CASSSMIPGEQYF
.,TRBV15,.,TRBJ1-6,TGTGCCACCAGCAGAGGAGGTTTTGATTCACCCCTCCACTTT,CATSRGGFDSPLHF
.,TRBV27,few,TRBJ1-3,TGTGCCAGCAGTCAGGGATCTGGAAACACCATATATTTT,CASSQGSGNTIYF
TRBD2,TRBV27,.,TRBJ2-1,TGTGCCAGCAGCCTAGCGGGAGGGTACAATGAGCAGTTCTTC,CASSLAGGYNEQFF
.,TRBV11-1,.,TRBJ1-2,TGTGCCAGCAGCTTAGCGAGCGCGGACTATGGCTACACCTTC,CASSLASADYGYTF
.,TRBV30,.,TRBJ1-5,TGTGCCTGGAGTCGGTCGGGGGGCAATCAGCCCCAGCATTTT,CAWSRSGGNQPQHF
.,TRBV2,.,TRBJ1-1,TGTGCCAGCAGGGATGACAGGACTGAAGCTTTCTTT,CASRDDRTEAFF
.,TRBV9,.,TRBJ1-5,TGTGCCAGCAGCGTAGCTAGTGGGCAGCCCCAGCATTTT,CASSVASGQPQHF
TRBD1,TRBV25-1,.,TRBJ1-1,TGTGCCAGCAGTGAAAGGGTAGACAGGGCGCTGGCTTTCTTT,CASSERVDRALAFF
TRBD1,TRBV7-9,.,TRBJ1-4,TGTGCCAGCAGCCGAGACAGGGCCCTTAATGAAAAACTGTTTTTT,CASSRDRALNEKLFF
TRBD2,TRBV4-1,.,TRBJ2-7,TGCGCCAGCAGCTCTAGCGGGAACTACGAGCAGTACTTC,CASSSSGNYEQYF